What follows are 22 T cell receptor beta chains derived from one specimen sequenced in a study of T cells in Graves' hyperthyroidism and ophthalmopathy. TCR beta CDR3 regions were amplified from RNA transcripts. TCR CDR3 regions were first amplified by RT-PCR with HTBI primers. Via MiXCR, TCRdb re-called the multiplex PCR reads, giving one row per CDR3 protein. The table has around 600,000 distinct CDR3 sequences, 14% seen once. Input material: blood. The receptors come from a woman in her 50s with Graves' ophthalmopathy.

This clonotype was observed many times. This chain joins TRBV20-1 and TRBJ2-3; 8 positions match TRBD2. V dropped 6 bases and J dropped 7; count of bases not matched to a gene: 15. This CDR3 spans 15 amino acids. Germline V lookup: CDR1 DFQATT, CDR2 SNEGSKA (reference sequence). CDR3 DNA sequence: TGCAGTGCCCACGGACTAGCAGAGGCCCGGAATACGCAGTATTTT. This codes for CSAHGLAEARNTQYF.

This clonotype was recorded at least ten times. The V and J genes are TRBV30 and TRBJ2-7; TRBD1 agrees at 8 bases. The CDR3 loop spans 14 amino acids. Germline loops: CDR1 GTSNPN, CDR2 SVGIG (reference sequence). V trimming: 5 bases; J trimming: 0 bases; junction bases outside the gene matches: 6. This CDR3 is CAWSPGTGSYEQYF. In nucleotides, the CDR3 is TGTGCCTGGTCTCCCGGGACAGGCTCCTACGAGCAGTACTTC.

This clonotype was observed at least ten times. V gene TRBV27 combines with J gene TRBJ1-1; TRBD1 aligns across 9 bases. This CDR3 comprises 15 residues. J gave up 3 bases and V 5 bases, and 7 bases lay outside the gene matches. Germline V gives CDR1 MNHEY, CDR2 SMNVEV (reference sequence). The CDR3 spells CASSPGTGRDTEAFF. CDR3 DNA: TGTGCCAGCAGTCCTGGGACAGGGAGGGACACTGAAGCTTTCTTT.

The V gene is TRBV5-1, the J gene TRBJ2-1; 8 bases map to TRBD1. V shed 4 bases and J 8 bases; nucleotides not matched to a gene: 11. CDR3 length: 15 residues. CDR1 and CDR2 from the germline V gene are SGHRS and YFSETQ. The CDR3 is CASSITGGRGDEQFF. The CDR3 coding sequence is TGCGCCAGCAGCATTACAGGGGGACGTGGGGATGAGCAGTTCTTC.

This clonotype occurred many times. The genes are TRBV30 and TRBJ2-1, with a weak D call TRBD2 (5 bases). This CDR3 is 11 amino acids long. Germline loops: CDR1 GTSNPN, CDR2 SVGIG (reference sequence). V was cut by 1 base and J by 12 bases, with 10 bases left in between. CDR3 in amino acids: CAWSGGLWQFF. In DNA, the CDR3 is TGTGCCTGGAGTGGAGGGCTTTGGCAGTTCTTC.

In this sample, this clonotype turned up a few times. This sequence joins TRBV9 and TRBJ2-2; TRBD2 is a possible D gene (5 bases). From germline, CDR1 is SGDLS and CDR2 YYNGEE. The V gene lost 4 bases and the J gene lost 5 bases, with 15 bases spanning the gap. CDR3 size: 15 residues. CDR3 coding DNA: TGTGCCAGCAGCTATAGGGCAGAGGGTACCGGGGAGCTGTTTTTT. Translated: CASSYRAEGTGELFF.

This clonotype was seen repeatedly, ten times or more. This chain uses TRBV28 with TRBJ1-5; 11 nucleotides match TRBD1. The CDR3 has 17 residues. V trimming: 4 bases; J trimming: 1 base; junction bases outside the gene matches: 6. Germline V CDR1 and CDR2: MDHEN, SYDVKM. The DNA of the CDR3 is TGTGCCAGCAGTTCCCTAAGGGACAGGGGGAGCAATCAGCCCCAGCATTTT. This sequence encodes CASSSLRDRGSNQPQHF.

The table lists this clonotype with many counts. The chain carries TRBV7-8 and TRBJ2-7; weak D call: TRBD1 (6 bases). V was clipped by 5 bases and J by 2 bases, with 10 bases between them. The CDR3 is 13 amino acids. CDR1 is SGHVS and CDR2 is FQNEAQ in the germline V gene. CDR3 DNA sequence: TGTGCCAGCAGCCAGGGGATGACCTACGAGCAGTACTTC. Its protein product is CASSQGMTYEQYF.

Concerning this clonotype itself: A read error may be the cause here, since a much bigger clone is one base away. The V call is TRBV6-2 or TRBV6-3, the J call TRBJ2-3, with no clear D. The CDR3 is 15 residues long. The V and J ends lost 3 bases and 2 bases respectively, with 12 bases between them. Germline loops: CDR1 MNHEY, CDR2 SVGEGT. The CDR3 DNA follows: TGTGCCAGCAGTTATTTTCAGGACCACACAGATACGCAGTATTTT. Protein: CASSYFQDHTDTQYF.

J is TRBJ2-3 and V is TRBV27; tentative D call: TRBD2 (6 bases). Germline V lookup: CDR1 MNHEY, CDR2 SMNVEV (reference sequence). V lost 3 bases to trimming and J lost 8 bases, with 12 bases between them. This CDR3 comprises 13 residues. CDR3 region: CASSFHKAGTQYF. The CDR3 DNA follows: TGTGCCAGCAGTTTTCATAAAGCGGGTACGCAGTATTTT.

This clonotype has just a few counts. The chain has TRBV20-1 and TRBJ1-4; TRBD1 aligns across 10 bases. The CDR3 length is 14 residues. The V gene end was trimmed by 1 base and the J gene end by 4 bases; junction bases not matched to a gene: 0. Germline CDR1 reads DFQATT; CDR2 reads SNEGSKA (reference sequence). The CDR3 loop is CSARGTGGNEKLFF. CDR3 coding DNA: TGCAGTGCTAGAGGGACAGGGGGTAATGAAAAACTGTTTTTT.

This clonotype was seen repeatedly, ten times or more. The CDR3 coding sequence is TGTGCCAGCAGTTCCGGGACCCAAAGACTAGCCAAAAACATTCAGTACTTC. It yields the protein CASSSGTQRLAKNIQYF. The gene calls are TRBV6-2 or TRBV6-3 and TRBJ2-4, with D perhaps matching TRBD1 or TRBD2 (5 bases each). V was shortened by 4 bases and J by 0 bases, with 16 bases between the two germline ends. The CDR3 has 17 residues. Germline CDR1 reads MNHEY; CDR2 reads SVGEGT.

This clonotype was recorded many times. V gene TRBV28 combines with J gene TRBJ2-7; 11 bases are shared with TRBD2. Germline CDR1 and CDR2: MDHEN and SYDVKM. Trimming at V came to 5 bases and at J to 3 bases, leaving 9 bases not matched to a gene. This CDR3 spans 16 amino acids. CDR3 nucleotides: TGTGCCAGCAGTCCTCCGGGACTAGCGGCTAACTACGAGCAGTACTTC. It specifies CASSPPGLAANYEQYF. The whole variable domain, remainder taken from reference TRBV28 and TRBJ2-7, is DVKVTQSSRYLVKRTGEKVFLECVQDMDHENMFWYRQDPGLGLRLIYFSYDVKMKEKGDIPEGYSVSREKKERFSLILESASTNQTSMYLCASSPPGLAANYEQYFGPGTRLTVT.

The chain links TRBV4-3 to TRBJ2-1; 14 positions match TRBD2. J gave up 7 bases and V 4 bases, and 18 bases lay outside the gene matches. CDR1 LGHNA and CDR2 YSLEER come from the germline V gene. The CDR3 is 20 amino acids. CDR3 residues: CASSPDIGGLAGGQTNEQFF. DNA of the CDR3: TGCGCCAGCAGCCCGGACATCGGAGGACTAGCGGGAGGACAAACGAATGAGCAGTTCTTC.

The table lists this clonotype with many counts. V usage is TRBV11-2 and J usage is TRBJ2-7, with D uncertain. CDR1 and CDR2 (germline): SGHAT, FQNNGV. The CDR3 has 14 amino acids. Trimming stripped 4 bases from V and 4 bases from J, with 14 bases between. CDR3 nucleotides: TGTGCCAGCAGCTATGACAAAAAAGGGTACGAGCAGTACTTC. Translated: CASSYDKKGYEQYF.

The chain links TRBV9 to TRBJ1-1; 10 bases fit TRBD1. Germline values: CDR1 SGDLS, CDR2 YYNGEE. Trimming cost V 0 bases and J 7 bases; bases outside gene matches: 6. The CDR3 is 15 amino acids. CDR3 protein: CASSVEGTGANEAFF. As DNA, the CDR3 is TGTGCCAGCAGCGTAGAAGGGACAGGGGCAAATGAAGCTTTCTTT.

This clonotype appeared a few times. This sequence joins TRBV9 and TRBJ2-1; D is undetermined. The CDR3 extends over 14 amino acids. Germline assignment: CDR1 SGDLS and CDR2 YYNGEE. V was cut by 1 base and J by 6 bases, with 11 bases left in between. The CDR3 reads CASSVSQRSNEQFF. CDR3 in DNA: TGTGCCAGCAGCGTATCTCAGAGGTCCAATGAGCAGTTCTTC.

This clonotype occurred many times. The chain joins TRBV12-3 or TRBV12-4 to TRBJ1-2, with a weak D call TRBD1 (5 bases). Trimming pared 5 bases from V and 5 bases from J, leaving 18 bases between. This CDR3 spans 15 amino acids. The CDR3 DNA follows: TGTGCCAGCAGTGTCCGGGACGGTCTGTTATATGGCTACACCTTC. Encoded protein: CASSVRDGLLYGYTF.

This clonotype was seen at least ten times. The chain carries TRBV28 and TRBJ2-5; 9 bases fit TRBD2. The V segment lost 5 bases and the J segment 4 bases; nucleotides outside the gene matches: 8. The germline V gene encodes CDR1 MDHEN and CDR2 SYDVKM. The CDR3 has 15 residues. This chain's CDR3 is CASSPNIAGVETQYF. CDR3 DNA: TGTGCCAGCAGTCCCAACATAGCGGGAGTAGAGACCCAGTACTTC.

This clonotype was seen at least ten times. This chain joins TRBV28 and TRBJ2-5, with TRBD2 matching 11 bases. The germline V gene has CDR1 MDHEN and CDR2 SYDVKM. J lost 5 bases, V lost 3 bases, and 5 bases had no gene match. This CDR3 is 15 amino acids long. The CDR3 here is CASSFVTSGNETQYF. The CDR3 DNA follows: TGTGCCAGCAGTTTTGTGACTAGCGGGAATGAGACCCAGTACTTC.

In its sample, this clonotype was seen many times. The gene calls are TRBV29-1 and TRBJ1-4; 10 bases align to TRBD1. V was pared by 1 base and J by 6 bases, with 5 bases of the junction left unmatched. CDR1 is SQVTM and CDR2 is ANQGSEA in the germline V gene. The CDR3 contains 15 residues. This CDR3 is CSVEGQGAGDEKLFF. CDR3 nucleotide sequence: TGCAGCGTTGAAGGACAGGGGGCGGGGGATGAAAAACTGTTTTTT. The full variable domain, its missing parts supplied by reference TRBV29-1 and TRBJ1-4, is SAVISQKPSRDICQRGTSLTIQCQVDSQVTMMFWYRQQPGQSLTLIATANQGSEATYESGFVIDKFPISRPNLTFSTLTVSNMSPEDSSIYLCSVEGQGAGDEKLFFGSGTQLSVL.

The chain combines TRBV28 with TRBJ1-2; D gene unclear. The CDR3 is 14 amino acids. The germline V gene encodes CDR1 MDHEN and CDR2 SYDVKM. Trimming took off 5 bases at V and 7 bases at J, with 17 bases between the two ends. The DNA for the CDR3 is TGTGCCAGCAGTCCCTATGTGTCGGAGAGTGGCTACACCTTC. Its translation: CASSPYVSESGYTF.